This T cell receptor beta chain came from a study of T cell repertoires in cytomegalovirus infection. At least ten counts were recorded for this clonotype. TCRdb ran MiXCR on the reads and lists one entry per CDR3 protein. This table holds some 150,000 distinct CDR3 sequences, about 25% found once. V gave up 5 bases and J gave up 2 bases, with 10 bases separating them. Germline assignment: CDR1 SGHTA and CDR2 FQGNSA. The CDR3 spans 13 residues. Sequencing was carried out using PBMCs. This chain joins TRBV7-2 and TRBJ2-7; maybe TRBD1 (6 bases). This receptor was taken from a human donor in good health (CMV status not recorded). Some clones in this sample may be carry-over from other donors' samples. The CDR3 sequence is CASSQNRAYEQYF. DNA for the CDR3: TGTGCCAGCAGCCAAAACAGGGCCTACGAGCAGTACTTC.